The 10 T cell receptor beta chains listed next were all sequenced from one sample in a study of cytomegalovirus exposure and HLA in healthy donors. PCR used 60 Vbeta primers and 13 Jbeta primers. Profiled with immunoSEQ multiplex PCR; TCRdb holds only in-frame clones, not every one. The repertoire includes under 200,000 clones, around 77% of them detected once, and about 1.9% sits in the top ten. The sample taken for sequencing was PBMCs. These receptors came from a man under 40 in good health and CMV-seronegative.

This clone was counted a few times. The chain carries TRBV28 and TRBJ2-7; 15 bases fit TRBD2. The CDR3 extends over 16 amino acids. CDR1 and CDR2 (germline): MDHEN, SYDVKM. V dropped 6 bases and J dropped 4; count of bases not matched to a gene: 7. The CDR3 is CASSPGLAGGKYEQYF. CDR3 DNA: TGTGCCAGCAGCCCGGGACTAGCGGGAGGAAAGTACGAGCAGTACTTC.

The V call is TRBV11-2, the J call TRBJ2-5; no definite D call. Germline assignment: CDR1 SGHAT and CDR2 FQNNGV. The CDR3 sequence is 15 residues long. Trimming shortened V by 0 bases and J by 5 bases, and 13 bases separated the two germline ends. The DNA for the CDR3 is TGTGCCAGCAGCTTAGATCTGGCCACGGGTGAGACCCAGTACTTC. This codes for CASSLDLATGETQYF.

This clone showed up just a few times. The rearrangement uses TRBV28 and TRBJ1-2; 7 bases are shared with TRBD1. This CDR3 region has 16 residues. Trimming cost V 6 bases and J 1 base; bases outside gene matches: 11. Germline loops: CDR1 MDHEN, CDR2 SYDVKM. CDR3 nucleotide sequence: TGTGCCAGCAGCACCAGGTTCGGGACAGTTAACTATGGCTACACCTTC. Translating it yields CASSTRFGTVNYGYTF.

This sequence joins TRBV19 and TRBJ2-1, with 12 bases that match TRBD2. CDR1 is LNHDA, CDR2 SQIVND, per germline (reference sequence). There are 19 residues in the CDR3. V shed 4 bases, J shed 3 bases, and the junction held 13 bases outside the gene matches. The CDR3 nucleotides are TGTGCCAGTAGTAAGGCTAGCGGGAGGGCCACGCCGCGCTACAATGAGCAGTTCTTC. Translated: CASSKASGRATPRYNEQFF.

The V and J genes are TRBV2 and TRBJ1-5; tentative D call: TRBD1 (5 bases). Trimming cost V 7 bases and J 0 bases, with 10 bases left between them. Germline CDR1 reads SNHLY; CDR2 reads FYNNEI. The CDR3 length is 14 residues. Here the CDR3 reads CASNIQGSNQPQHF. Here the CDR3 DNA reads TGTGCCAGCAACATCCAGGGTAGCAATCAGCCCCAGCATTTT.

The chain combines TRBV5-4 with TRBJ2-6, with 9 bases aligning to TRBD2. From germline, CDR1 is SGHNT and CDR2 YYREEE (reference sequence). J gave up 4 bases and V 0 bases, and 8 bases lay outside the gene matches. This CDR3 is built from 18 residues. The CDR3 DNA is TGTGCCAGCAGCTTGGCGGGTAGCGGGAGAACAGGGGCCAACGTCCTGACTTTC. Amino acid sequence: CASSLAGSGRTGANVLTF. Combining the CDR3 with reference TRBV5-4 and TRBJ2-6 gives the whole variable domain ETGVTQSPTHLIKTRGQQVTLRCSSQSGHNTVSWYQQALGQGPQFIFQYYREEENGRGNFPPRFSGLQFPNYSSELNVNALELDDSALYLCASSLAGSGRTGANVLTFGAGSRLTVL.

This chain uses TRBV6-1 with TRBJ2-7; possibly TRBD2 for D (5 bases). Germline V gene lookup returns CDR1 MNHNS and CDR2 SASEGT. The V gene lost 2 bases and the J gene lost 4 bases, with 9 bases spanning the gap. CDR3 length: 13 amino acids. The CDR3 sequence is CASSEIGDYEQYF. The CDR3, as DNA: TGTGCCAGCAGTGAAATCGGGGATTACGAGCAGTACTTC.

The chain links TRBV15 to TRBJ2-5; D is undetermined. The CDR3 totals 15 residues. The germline V gene has CDR1 LNHNV and CDR2 YYDKDF (reference sequence). V lost 0 bases and J 2 bases, leaving 10 bases between the germline ends. The CDR3 is CATSRDLGSQETQYF. CDR3 DNA sequence: TGTGCCACCAGCAGAGATCTGGGCAGTCAAGAGACCCAGTACTTC.

The V call is TRBV2, the J call TRBJ1-2, with D unresolved. The germline V and J ends were trimmed by 3 bases and 0 bases, with 8 bases remaining between them. Germline V gene sequence: CDR1 SNHLY, CDR2 FYNNEI. This CDR3 is built from 14 residues. The CDR3 reads CASSEVSSNYGYTF. The DNA of the CDR3 is TGTGCCAGCAGTGAGGTCAGTTCTAACTATGGCTACACCTTC.

A single count supports this clone. The rearrangement uses TRBV7-3 and TRBJ2-1; TRBD2 matches 7 bases. V was pared by 1 base and J by 1 base, with 1 base of the junction left unmatched. Per germline, CDR1 SGHTA and CDR2 FQGTGA. The length of the CDR3 is 15 residues. CDR3 DNA: TGTGCCAGCAGCTTAAGCGGGAGTTCCTACAATGAGCAGTTCTTC. Translated: CASSLSGSSYNEQFF.